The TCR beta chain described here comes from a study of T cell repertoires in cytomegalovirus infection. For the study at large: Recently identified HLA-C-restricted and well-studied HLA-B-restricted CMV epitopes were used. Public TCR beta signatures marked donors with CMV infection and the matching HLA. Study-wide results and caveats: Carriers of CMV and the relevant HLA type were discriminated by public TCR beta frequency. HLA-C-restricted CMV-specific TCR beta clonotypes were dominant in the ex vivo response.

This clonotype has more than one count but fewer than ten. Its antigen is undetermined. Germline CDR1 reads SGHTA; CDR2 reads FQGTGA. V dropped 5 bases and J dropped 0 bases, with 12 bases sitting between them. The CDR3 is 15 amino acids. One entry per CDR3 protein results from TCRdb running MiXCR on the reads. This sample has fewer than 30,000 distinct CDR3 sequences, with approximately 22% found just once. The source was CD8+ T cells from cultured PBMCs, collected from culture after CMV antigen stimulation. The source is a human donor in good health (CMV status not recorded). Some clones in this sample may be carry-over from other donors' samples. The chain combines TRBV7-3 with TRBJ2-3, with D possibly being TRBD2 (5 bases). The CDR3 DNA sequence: TGTGCCAGCAGCCCGGCGGGCCCTAGCACAGATACGCAGTATTTT. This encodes CASSPAGPSTDTQYF.